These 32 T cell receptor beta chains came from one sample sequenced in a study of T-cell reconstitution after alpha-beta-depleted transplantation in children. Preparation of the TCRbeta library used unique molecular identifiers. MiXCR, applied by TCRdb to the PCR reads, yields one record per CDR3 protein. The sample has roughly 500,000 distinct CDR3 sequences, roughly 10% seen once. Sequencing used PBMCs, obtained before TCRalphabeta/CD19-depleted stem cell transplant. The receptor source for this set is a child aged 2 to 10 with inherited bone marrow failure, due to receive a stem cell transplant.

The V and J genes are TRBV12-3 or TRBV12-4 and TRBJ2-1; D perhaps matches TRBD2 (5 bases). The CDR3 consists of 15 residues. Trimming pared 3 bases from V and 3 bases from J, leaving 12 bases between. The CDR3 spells CASSFVRDDYNEQFF. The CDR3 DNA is TGTGCCAGCAGTTTTGTGAGGGATGACTACAATGAGCAGTTCTTC.

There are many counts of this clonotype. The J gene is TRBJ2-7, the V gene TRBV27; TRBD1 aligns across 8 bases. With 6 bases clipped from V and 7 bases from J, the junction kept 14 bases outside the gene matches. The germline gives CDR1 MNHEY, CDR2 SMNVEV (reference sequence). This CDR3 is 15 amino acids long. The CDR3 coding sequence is TGTGCCAGCAGCCCTCCAAGACAGGGGTCGAGGGAGCAGTACTTC. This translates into CASSPPRQGSREQYF.

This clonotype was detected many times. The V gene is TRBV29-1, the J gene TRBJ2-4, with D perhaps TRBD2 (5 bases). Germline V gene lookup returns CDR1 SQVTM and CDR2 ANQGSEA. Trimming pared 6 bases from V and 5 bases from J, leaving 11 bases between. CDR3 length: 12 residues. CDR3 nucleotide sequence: TGCAGCGTCGAGGGTAGCGAAAACATTCAGTACTTC. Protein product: CSVEGSENIQYF. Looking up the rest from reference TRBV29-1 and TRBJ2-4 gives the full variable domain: SAVISQKPSRDICQRGTSLTIQCQVDSQVTMMFWYRQQPGQSLTLIATANQGSEATYESGFVIDKFPISRPNLTFSTLTVSNMSPEDSSIYLCSVEGSENIQYFGAGTRLSVL.

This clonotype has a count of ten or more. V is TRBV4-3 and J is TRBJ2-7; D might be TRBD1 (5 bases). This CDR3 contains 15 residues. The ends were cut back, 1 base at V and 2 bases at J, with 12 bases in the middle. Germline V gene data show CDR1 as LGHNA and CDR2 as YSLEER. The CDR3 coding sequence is TGCGCCAGCAGCCAAGGACAGCGTGGAGCCTACGAGCAGTACTTC. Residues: CASSQGQRGAYEQYF.

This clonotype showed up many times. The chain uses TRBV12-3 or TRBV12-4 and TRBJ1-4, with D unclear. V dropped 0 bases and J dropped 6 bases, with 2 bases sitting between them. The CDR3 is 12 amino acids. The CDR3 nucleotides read TGTGCCAGCAGTTTAGCTCATGAAAAACTGTTTTTT. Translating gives CASSLAHEKLFF.

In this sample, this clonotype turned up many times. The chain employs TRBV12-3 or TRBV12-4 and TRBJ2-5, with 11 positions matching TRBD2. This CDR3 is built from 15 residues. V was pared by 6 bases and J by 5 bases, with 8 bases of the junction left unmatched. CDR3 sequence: CASRQLAGVEETQYF. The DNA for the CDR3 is TGTGCCAGCAGACAACTAGCGGGAGTTGAGGAGACCCAGTACTTC.

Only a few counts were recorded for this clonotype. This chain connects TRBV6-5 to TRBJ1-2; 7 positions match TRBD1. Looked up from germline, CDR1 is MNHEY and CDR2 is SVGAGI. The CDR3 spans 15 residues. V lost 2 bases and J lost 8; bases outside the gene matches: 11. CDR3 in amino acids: CASSYGGQPTGGYTF. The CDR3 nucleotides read TGTGCCAGCAGTTACGGGGGACAGCCCACGGGCGGCTACACCTTC.

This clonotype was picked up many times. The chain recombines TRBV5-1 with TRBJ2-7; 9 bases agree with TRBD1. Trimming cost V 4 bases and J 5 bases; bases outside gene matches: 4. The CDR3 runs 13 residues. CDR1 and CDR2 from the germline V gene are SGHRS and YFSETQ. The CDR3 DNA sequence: TGCGCCAGCAGCGTCGGGACAGGGCACGAGCAGTACTTC. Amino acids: CASSVGTGHEQYF. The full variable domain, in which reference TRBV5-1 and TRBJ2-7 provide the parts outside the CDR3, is KAGVTQTPRYLIKTRGQQVTLSCSPISGHRSVSWYQQTPGQGLQFLFEYFSETQRNKGNFPGRFSGRQFSNSRSEMNVSTLELGDSALYLCASSVGTGHEQYFGPGTRLTVT.

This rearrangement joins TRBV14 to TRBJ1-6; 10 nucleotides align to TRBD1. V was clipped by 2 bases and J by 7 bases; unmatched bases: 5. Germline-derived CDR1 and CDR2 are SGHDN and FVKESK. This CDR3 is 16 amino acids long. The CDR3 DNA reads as TGTGCCAGCAGCCAATGGGGACAGGGGAGAAATTCACCCCTCCACTTT. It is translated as CASSQWGQGRNSPLHF. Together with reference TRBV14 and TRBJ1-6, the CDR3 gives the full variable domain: EAGVTQFPSHSVIEKGQTVTLRCDPISGHDNLYWYRRVMGKEIKFLLHFVKESKQDESGMPNNRFLAERTGGTYSTLKVQPAELEDSGVYFCASSQWGQGRNSPLHFGNGTRLTVT.

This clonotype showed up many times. The CDR3 DNA sequence: TGTGCCAGCAAGGTCCGGGACAGGGGGCACAATGAGCAGTTCTTC. It specifies CASKVRDRGHNEQFF. V gene TRBV12-3 or TRBV12-4 combines with J gene TRBJ2-1; 12 nucleotides align to TRBD1. Trimming cost V 7 bases and J 5 bases; bases outside gene matches: 6. The CDR3 consists of 15 residues.

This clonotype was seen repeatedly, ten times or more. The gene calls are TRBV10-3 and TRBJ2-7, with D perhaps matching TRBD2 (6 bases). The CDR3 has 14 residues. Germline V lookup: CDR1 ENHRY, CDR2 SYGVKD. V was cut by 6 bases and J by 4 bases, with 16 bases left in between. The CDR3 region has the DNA TGTGCCATCAGCATGCGGGGCAGGTCGTACGAGCAGTACTTC. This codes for CAISMRGRSYEQYF.

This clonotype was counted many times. The CDR3 DNA follows: TGTGCCACCAGTGATTCGACAGGGTCGGGGGATACGCAGTATTTT. Its translation is CATSDSTGSGDTQYF. The V call is TRBV24-1, the J call TRBJ2-3; 7 bases match TRBD1. Trimming took 2 bases from V and 6 from J; bases not matched to a gene: 7. Germline CDR1 is KGHDR and CDR2 is SFDVKD. The CDR3 is 15 amino acids.

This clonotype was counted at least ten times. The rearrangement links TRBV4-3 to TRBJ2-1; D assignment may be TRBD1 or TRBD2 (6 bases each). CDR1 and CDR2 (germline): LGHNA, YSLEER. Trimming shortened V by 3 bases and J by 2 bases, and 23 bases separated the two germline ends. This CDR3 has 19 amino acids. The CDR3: CASSQRRGATGAPYNEQFF. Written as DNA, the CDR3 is TGCGCCAGCAGCCAGCGAAGGGGGGCGACGGGAGCGCCCTACAATGAGCAGTTCTTC.

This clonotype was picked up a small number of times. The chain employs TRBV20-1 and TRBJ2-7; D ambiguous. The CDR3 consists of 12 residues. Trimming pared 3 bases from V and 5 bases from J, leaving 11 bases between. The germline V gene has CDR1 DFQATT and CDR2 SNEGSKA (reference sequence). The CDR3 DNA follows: TGCAGTGCTAGGTTTAGCTCGGACGAGCAGTACTTC. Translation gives CSARFSSDEQYF.

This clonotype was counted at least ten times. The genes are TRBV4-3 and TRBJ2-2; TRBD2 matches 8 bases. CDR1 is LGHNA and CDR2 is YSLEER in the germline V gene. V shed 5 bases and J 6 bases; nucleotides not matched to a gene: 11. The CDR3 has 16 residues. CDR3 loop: CASSWGTSETAGELFF. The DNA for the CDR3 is TGCGCCAGCAGCTGGGGGACTAGTGAGACTGCCGGGGAGCTGTTTTTT.

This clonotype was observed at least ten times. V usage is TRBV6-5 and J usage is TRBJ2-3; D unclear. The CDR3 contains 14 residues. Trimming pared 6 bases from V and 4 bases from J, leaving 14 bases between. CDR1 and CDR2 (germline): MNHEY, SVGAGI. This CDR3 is CASSRSSSPDTQYF. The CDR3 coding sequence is TGTGCCAGCAGCCGATCGTCCTCGCCAGATACGCAGTATTTT.

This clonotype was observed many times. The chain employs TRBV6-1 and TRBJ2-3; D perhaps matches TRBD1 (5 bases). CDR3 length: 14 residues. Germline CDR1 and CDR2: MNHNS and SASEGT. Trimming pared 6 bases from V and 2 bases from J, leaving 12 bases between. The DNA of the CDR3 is TGTGCCAGCAGGCCGGACACCCTCACAGATACGCAGTATTTT. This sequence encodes CASRPDTLTDTQYF.

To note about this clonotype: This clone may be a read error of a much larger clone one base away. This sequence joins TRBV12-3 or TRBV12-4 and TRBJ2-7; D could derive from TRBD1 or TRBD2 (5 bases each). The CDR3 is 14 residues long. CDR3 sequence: CASSLRDVAYKQYF. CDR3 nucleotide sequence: TGTGCCAGCAGTTTGAGGGACGTGGCCTACAAGCAGTACTTC.

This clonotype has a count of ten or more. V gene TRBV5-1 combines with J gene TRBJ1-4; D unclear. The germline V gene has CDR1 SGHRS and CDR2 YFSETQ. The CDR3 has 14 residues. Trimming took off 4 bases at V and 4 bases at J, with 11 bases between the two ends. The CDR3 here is CASSVDNVNEKLFF. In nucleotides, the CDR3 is TGCGCCAGCAGCGTAGACAATGTTAATGAAAAACTGTTTTTT.

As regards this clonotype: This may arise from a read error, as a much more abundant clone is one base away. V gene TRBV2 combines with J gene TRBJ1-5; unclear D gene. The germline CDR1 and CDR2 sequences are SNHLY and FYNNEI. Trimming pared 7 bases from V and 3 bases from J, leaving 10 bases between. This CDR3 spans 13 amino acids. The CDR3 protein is CASNGRVNQPQHF. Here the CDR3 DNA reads TGTGCCAGCAATGGACGGGTCAATCAGCCCCAGCATTTT.

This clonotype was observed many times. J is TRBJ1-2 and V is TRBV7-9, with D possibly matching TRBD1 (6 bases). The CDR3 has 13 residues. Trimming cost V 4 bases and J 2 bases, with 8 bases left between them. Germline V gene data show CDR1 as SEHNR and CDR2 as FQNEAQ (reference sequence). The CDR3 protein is CASSSGTNYGYTF. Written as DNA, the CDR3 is TGTGCCAGCAGCTCCGGGACAAACTATGGCTACACCTTC.

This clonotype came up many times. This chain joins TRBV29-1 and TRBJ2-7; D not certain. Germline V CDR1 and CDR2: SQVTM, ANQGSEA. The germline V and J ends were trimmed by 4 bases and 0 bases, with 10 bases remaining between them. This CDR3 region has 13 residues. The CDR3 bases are TGCAGCGTTGTAACGGGTAGCTCCTACGAGCAGTACTTC. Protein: CSVVTGSSYEQYF.

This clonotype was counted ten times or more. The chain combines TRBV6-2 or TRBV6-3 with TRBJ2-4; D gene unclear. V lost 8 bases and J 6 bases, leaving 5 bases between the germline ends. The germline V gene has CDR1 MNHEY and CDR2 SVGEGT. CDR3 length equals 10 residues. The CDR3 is CASPGNIQYF. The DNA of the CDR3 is TGTGCCAGCCCCGGAAACATTCAGTACTTC.

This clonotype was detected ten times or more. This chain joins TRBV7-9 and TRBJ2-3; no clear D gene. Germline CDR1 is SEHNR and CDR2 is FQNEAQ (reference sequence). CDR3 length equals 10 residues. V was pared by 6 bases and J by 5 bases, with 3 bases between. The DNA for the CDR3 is TGTGCCAGCAGAATAGATACGCAGTATTTT. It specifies CASRIDTQYF.

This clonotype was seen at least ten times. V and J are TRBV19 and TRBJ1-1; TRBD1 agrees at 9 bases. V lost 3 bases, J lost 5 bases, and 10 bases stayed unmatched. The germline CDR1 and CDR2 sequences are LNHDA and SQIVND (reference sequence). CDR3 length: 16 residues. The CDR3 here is CASSMPLGTGLTEAFF. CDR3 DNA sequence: TGTGCCAGTAGTATGCCCCTCGGGACAGGGTTAACTGAAGCTTTCTTT.

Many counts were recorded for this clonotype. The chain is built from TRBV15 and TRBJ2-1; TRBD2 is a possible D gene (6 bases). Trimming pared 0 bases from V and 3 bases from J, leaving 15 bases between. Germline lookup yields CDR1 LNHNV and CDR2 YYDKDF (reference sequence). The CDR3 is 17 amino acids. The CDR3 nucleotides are TGTGCCACCAGCAGAGATGCCCCTTGGGGGGACTACAATGAGCAGTTCTTC. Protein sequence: CATSRDAPWGDYNEQFF.

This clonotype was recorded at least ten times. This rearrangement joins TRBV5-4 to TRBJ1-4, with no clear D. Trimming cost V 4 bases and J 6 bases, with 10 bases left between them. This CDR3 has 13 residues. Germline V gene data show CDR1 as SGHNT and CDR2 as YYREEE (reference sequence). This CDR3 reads CASSRRVDEKLFF. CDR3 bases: TGTGCCAGCAGCCGAAGAGTTGATGAAAAACTGTTTTTT.

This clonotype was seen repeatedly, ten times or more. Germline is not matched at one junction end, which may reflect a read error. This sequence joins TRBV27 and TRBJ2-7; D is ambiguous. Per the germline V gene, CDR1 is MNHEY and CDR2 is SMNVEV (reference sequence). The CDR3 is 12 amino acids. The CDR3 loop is CVTGTDSYEQYF. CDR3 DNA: TGCGTCACTGGCACCGACTCCTACGAGCAGTACTTC.

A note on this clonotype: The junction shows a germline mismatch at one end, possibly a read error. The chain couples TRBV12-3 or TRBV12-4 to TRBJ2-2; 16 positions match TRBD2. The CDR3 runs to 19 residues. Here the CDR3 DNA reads TGTACCAGCAGGCTTGGTTCCGGGACTAGCGGGAGGGGCACCGGGGAGCTGTTTTTT. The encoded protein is CTSRLGSGTSGRGTGELFF.

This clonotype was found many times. The CDR3 sequence: CASSATRPHQGAIVGEQFF. The CDR3 DNA follows: TGTGCCAGCAGCGCGACTCGCCCACATCAGGGGGCCATCGTCGGTGAGCAGTTCTTC. The chain combines TRBV11-1 with TRBJ2-1; 8 bases fit TRBD1. Germline V CDR1 and CDR2: SGHAT, FQDESV (reference sequence). V shed 5 bases, J shed 9 bases, and the junction held 24 bases outside the gene matches. The length of the CDR3 is 19 residues.

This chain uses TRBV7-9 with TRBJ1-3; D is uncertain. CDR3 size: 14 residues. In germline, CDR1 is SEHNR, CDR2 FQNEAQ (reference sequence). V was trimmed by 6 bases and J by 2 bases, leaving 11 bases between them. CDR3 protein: CASSYGLAGNTIYF. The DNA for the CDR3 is TGTGCCAGCAGTTATGGACTGGCTGGAAACACCATATATTTT.

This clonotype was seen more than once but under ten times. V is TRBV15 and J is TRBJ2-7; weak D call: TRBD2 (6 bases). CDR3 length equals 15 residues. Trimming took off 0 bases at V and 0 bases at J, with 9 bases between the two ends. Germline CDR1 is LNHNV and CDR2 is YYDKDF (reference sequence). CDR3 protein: CATSRDPGDSYEQYF. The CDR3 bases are TGTGCCACCAGCAGAGATCCGGGGGACTCCTACGAGCAGTACTTC. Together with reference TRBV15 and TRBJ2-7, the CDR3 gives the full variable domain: DAMVIQNPRYQVTQFGKPVTLSCSQTLNHNVMYWYQQKSSQAPKLLFHYYDKDFNNEADTPDNFQSRRPNTSFCFLDIRSPGLGDTAMYLCATSRDPGDSYEQYFGPGTRLTVT.